This T cell receptor (beta chain) was captured by sequencing in a study of blood T cell repertoires in COVID-19. Study in general: Specimens from acute and convalescent COVID-19 originated in the United States, Italy and Spain. The analysed material was cDNA or gDNA that came from T cells, B-cell-depleted T cells, or PBMCs.

This table comes from immunoSEQ multiplex PCR, and its TCRdb copy is limited to in-frame clones, with some not included. Here the sample spans over 95,000 clones, 85% to 90% being singletons. Germline-derived CDR1 and CDR2 are ENHRY and SYGVKD. Trimming cost V 5 bases and J 5 bases; bases outside gene matches: 6. The CDR3 is 15 amino acids. The TCR originated in a human donor with acute or convalescent COVID-19. The donor label of this sample is uncertain. V is TRBV10-3 and J is TRBJ1-5; 10 bases align to TRBD1. The sample comprised peripheral blood. CDR3 nucleotide sequence: TGTGCCATCAGTCCGACAGGGGGCTGGGATCAGCCCCAGCATTTT. Its protein is CAISPTGGWDQPQHF.